A single sample is the source of the 24 T cell receptor beta chains below, sequenced in a study of blood T cells in healthy people across ages. PCR was performed a second time for about 7 to 11 cycles using a sample-barcoded 5' primer and a J-beta primer mix. TCRdb passed the 5' RACE reads through MiXCR, listing each CDR3 protein once. Of about 290,000 distinct CDR3 sequences detected, 27% appear once; the ten largest clones hold 29%. Sequencing input: blood. These receptor sequences come from a woman in her 70s in good health.

This clonotype occurred a few times. The gene calls are TRBV28 and TRBJ1-2; weak D call: TRBD1 (5 bases). V shed 10 bases and J shed 4 bases, with 16 bases lying between them. Germline CDR1 MDHEN, CDR2 SYDVKM. The CDR3 loop spans 13 amino acids. The CDR3 spells CAITGRALYGYTF. The CDR3 DNA sequence: TGTGCCATCACTGGCAGGGCCCTCTATGGCTACACCTTC.

This sequence joins TRBV20-1 and TRBJ2-1; 7 nucleotides line up with TRBD2. CDR3 length: 15 residues. V shed 3 bases and J 7 bases; nucleotides not matched to a gene: 12. The germline CDR1 and CDR2 sequences are DFQATT and SNEGSKA (reference sequence). The CDR3, as DNA: TGCAGTGCTAGTAAGTTCCCGGGAGGAGCGAATGAGCAGTTCTTC. It codes for CSASKFPGGANEQFF.

This clonotype was counted a few times. V gene TRBV28 combines with J gene TRBJ2-5, with no clear D. The germline V gene encodes CDR1 MDHEN and CDR2 SYDVKM. V was clipped by 3 bases and J by 1 base, with 12 bases between them. The CDR3 is made up of 15 amino acids. CDR3 in DNA: TGTGCCAGCAGTTTTCGGTGGCTCCGCCAAGAGACCCAGTACTTC. This codes for CASSFRWLRQETQYF.

V usage is TRBV7-2 and J usage is TRBJ2-7, with 7 bases matching TRBD2. After removal of 3 bases from V and 0 bases from J, the junction contained 5 bases not matched to a gene. This CDR3 spans 15 amino acids. Looked up from germline, CDR1 is SGHTA and CDR2 is FQGNSA. The CDR3 loop reads CASSFSGGGSYEQYF. In DNA form, the CDR3 reads TGTGCCAGCAGCTTTTCTGGGGGGGGCTCCTACGAGCAGTACTTC.

The chain uses TRBV18 and TRBJ2-1; tentatively, D is TRBD2 (6 bases). Germline V lookup: CDR1 KGHSH, CDR2 LQKENI. V shed 1 base and J shed 10 bases, with 14 bases lying between them. The CDR3 covers 14 residues. CDR3 amino acids: CASSPRDWPVEQFF. DNA for the CDR3: TGTGCCAGCTCACCACGGGACTGGCCCGTCGAGCAGTTCTTC.

This clonotype was recorded a few times. A much more abundant neighbour one base away suggests this may be a read error. The chain joins TRBV20-1 to TRBJ2-7; 8 bases fit TRBD2. This CDR3 has 16 residues. Germline assignment: CDR1 DFQATT and CDR2 SNEGSKA (reference sequence). CDR3 sequence (DNA): TGCAGTGCTAGGGATGTTACTAGCGGTTTTTCCTACGAGCAGTCCTTC. Its translation is CSARDVTSGFSYEQSF.

This clonotype was found many times. The CDR3, as DNA: TGTGCCAGCAGTTTTGGCAGATCCTACGAGCAGTACTTC. Its protein product is CASSFGRSYEQYF. The chain couples TRBV27 to TRBJ2-7; D is ambiguous. The CDR3 consists of 13 residues. CDR1 MNHEY and CDR2 SMNVEV come from the germline V gene (reference sequence). Trimming left V 3 bases short and J 1 base short, with 7 bases between.

This clonotype showed up just a few times. This chain uses TRBV29-1 with TRBJ2-1; 9 bases are shared with TRBD2. This CDR3 has 13 amino acids. The trim removed 7 bases at V and 11 bases at J, leaving 12 bases unmatched. From germline, CDR1 is SQVTM and CDR2 ANQGSEA. CDR3 DNA sequence: TGCAGCGCAGAAGGACTAGCGACCATAAAGCAGTTCTTC. Translation gives CSAEGLATIKQFF.

This clonotype has ten or more counts. The chain has TRBV28 and TRBJ2-5; 7 bases fit TRBD2. The CDR3 loop spans 16 amino acids. Per the germline V gene, CDR1 is MDHEN and CDR2 is SYDVKM. With 6 bases clipped from V and 1 base from J, the junction kept 11 bases outside the gene matches. The CDR3 loop reads CASSSAGGSFQETQYF. The CDR3 region has the DNA TGTGCCAGCAGCTCCGCCGGCGGGAGCTTCCAAGAGACCCAGTACTTC.

The table lists this clonotype with a few counts. The chain couples TRBV28 to TRBJ2-7; 7 bases are shared with TRBD1. The CDR3 spans 14 residues. J gave up 2 bases and V 2 bases, and 3 bases lay outside the gene matches. Germline CDR1 and CDR2: MDHEN and SYDVKM. CDR3 amino acids: CASSLQGVTYEQYF. As DNA, the CDR3 is TGTGCCAGCAGTTTACAGGGGGTTACCTACGAGCAGTACTTC. The full variable domain, its missing parts supplied by reference TRBV28 and TRBJ2-7, is DVKVTQSSRYLVKRTGEKVFLECVQDMDHENMFWYRQDPGLGLRLIYFSYDVKMKEKGDIPEGYSVSREKKERFSLILESASTNQTSMYLCASSLQGVTYEQYFGPGTRLTVT.

A single count supports this clonotype. The V and J genes are TRBV27 and TRBJ1-6; D not certain. V lost 2 bases and J 8 bases, leaving 10 bases between the germline ends. The length of the CDR3 is 14 residues. Looked up from germline, CDR1 is MNHEY and CDR2 is SMNVEV (reference sequence). In DNA, the CDR3 is TGTGCCAGCAGTTTAGGTCAGGTCGATTCACCCCTCCACTTT. Protein sequence: CASSLGQVDSPLHF.

CDR3 sequence reads: CASSWRAQNYEQYF. The CDR3 DNA sequence: TGTGCCAGCAGCTGGAGAGCACAGAACTACGAGCAGTACTTC. The rearrangement uses TRBV11-1 and TRBJ2-5; D not resolved. The better agreement between TRBJ2-7 and the DNA end casts doubt on the J call. The germline gives CDR1 SGHAT, CDR2 FQDESV (reference sequence). The CDR3 spans 14 residues.

In regard to this clonotype: A read error may produce the germline difference seen at one junction end. V gene TRBV7-2 combines with J gene TRBJ2-1, with TRBD2 matching 12 bases. The germline V gene has CDR1 SGHTA and CDR2 FQGNSA. The length of the CDR3 is 17 residues. This chain's CDR3 is CAGSTGLAGRTYNEQFF. The CDR3 nucleotides are TGTGCCGGCAGCACAGGACTAGCGGGGCGGACCTACAATGAGCAGTTCTTC. Full variable domain (rest looked up from reference TRBV7-2 and TRBJ2-1): GAGVSQSPSNKVTEKGKDVELRCDPISGHTALYWYRQSLGQGLEFLIYFQGNSAPDKSGLPSDRFSAERTGGSVSTLTIQRTQQEDSAVYLCAGSTGLAGRTYNEQFFGPGTRLTVL.

This clonotype appeared a few times. The chain links TRBV18 to TRBJ1-1; 12 bases match TRBD1. V was pared by 3 bases and J by 5 bases, with 4 bases of the junction left unmatched. The CDR3 sequence is 15 residues long. CDR1 and CDR2 (germline): KGHSH, LQKENI. The CDR3 coding sequence is TGTGCCAGCTCACCGACGGGACAGGGGGCTACTGAAGCTTTCTTT. Encoded protein: CASSPTGQGATEAFF.

The gene calls are TRBV11-2 and TRBJ2-5; D not resolved. The J call may be faulty, since TRBJ2-1 better matches the DNA end. CDR1 is SGHAT and CDR2 is FQNNGV in the germline V gene. This CDR3 contains 14 residues. In DNA form, the CDR3 reads TGTGCCAGCAGCTTAGATCCCACGGGCTATGAGCAGTTCTTC. As protein: CASSLDPTGYEQFF.

V usage is TRBV6-5 and J usage is TRBJ1-4; D is perhaps TRBD1 (5 bases). Germline V lookup: CDR1 MNHEY, CDR2 SVGAGI. Between the trimmed V and J ends, which lost 10 bases and 6 bases, there was a span of 18 bases. This CDR3 contains 14 residues. CDR3 DNA: TGTGCCACCAAGGGGTTGGGATCAGATGAAAAACTGTTTTTT. Translating gives CATKGLGSDEKLFF.

This clonotype turned up a few times. This sequence joins TRBV7-2 and TRBJ2-6; maybe TRBD1 (6 bases). Looked up from germline, CDR1 is SGHTA and CDR2 is FQGNSA. The CDR3 spans 15 residues. Trimming took 5 bases from V and 2 from J, leaving 10 bases between them. As DNA, the CDR3 is TGTGCCAGCAGCCGTACAGGGACTGGGGCCAACGTCCTGACTTTC. It codes for CASSRTGTGANVLTF.

The sample holds one count of this clonotype. The chain employs TRBV20-1 and TRBJ1-2, with TRBD1 identical over 7 bases. Germline V gene data show CDR1 as DFQATT and CDR2 as SNEGSKA (reference sequence). J gave up 2 bases and V 0 bases, and 3 bases lay outside the gene matches. The length of the CDR3 is 14 residues. Here the CDR3 reads CSARDQGVNYGYTF. The CDR3, as DNA: TGCAGTGCTAGAGATCAGGGGGTAAACTATGGCTACACCTTC.

Details on this clonotype: Compared with germline, one end of the junction differs, possibly owing to a read error. This sequence joins TRBV27 and TRBJ2-2; the match to TRBD1 covers 7 bases. There are 13 residues in the CDR3. Germline lookup yields CDR1 MNHEY and CDR2 SMNVEV (reference sequence). For the CDR3, the DNA is TGTGCCGTCAGGGGGTCGAACACCGGGGAGCCGTTTTTT. Protein product: CAVRGSNTGEPFF.

This clonotype was detected only a few times. The chain couples TRBV20-1 to TRBJ2-5; a possible D gene is TRBD2 (6 bases). V lost 0 bases, J lost 5 bases, and 22 bases lay in between. Germline V lookup: CDR1 DFQATT, CDR2 SNEGSKA (reference sequence). CDR3 length: 17 residues. Here the CDR3 reads CSAREHLLAPLGETQYF. DNA of the CDR3: TGCAGTGCTAGAGAGCACCTCCTAGCGCCTCTTGGGGAGACCCAGTACTTC.

In regard to this clonotype: A much larger clonotype is one base distant, so this may be a read error. This chain uses TRBV7-2 with TRBJ1-5; D uncertain. V lost 2 bases to trimming and J lost 4 bases, with 6 bases between them. Germline lookup yields CDR1 SGHTA and CDR2 FQGNSA. The CDR3 consists of 13 residues. CDR3 in amino acids: CASSLIRNQPQHF. DNA of the CDR3: TGTGCCAGCAGCTTAATCAGGAATCAGCCCCAGCATTTT.

The chain joins TRBV7-3 to TRBJ2-2; 7 nucleotides line up with TRBD2. V shed 5 bases and J 5 bases; nucleotides not matched to a gene: 8. Germline V gene sequence: CDR1 SGHTA, CDR2 FQGTGA. The CDR3 is made up of 15 amino acids. In DNA, the CDR3 is TGTGCCAGCAGCCCAATGGGCGGGAGAACCGGGGAGCTGTTTTTT. It specifies CASSPMGGRTGELFF.

This clonotype was seen a few times. This chain joins TRBV6-5 and TRBJ2-5, with TRBD2 matching over 11 bases. The germline V gene encodes CDR1 MNHEY and CDR2 SVGAGI. J lost 1 base, V lost 7 bases, and 5 bases had no gene match. CDR3 size: 15 residues. DNA of the CDR3: TGTGCCAGCAAAAACGGACTAGCGGGCCAAGAGACCCAGTACTTC. This gives the protein CASKNGLAGQETQYF.

This sequence joins TRBV18 and TRBJ2-2; TRBD2 is a possible D gene (5 bases). Germline V gene data show CDR1 as KGHSH and CDR2 as LQKENI. The CDR3 covers 14 residues. V lost 3 bases, J lost 6 bases, and 11 bases lay in between. In DNA form, the CDR3 reads TGTGCCAGCTCACCGTTCACGGACTCCGGGGAGCTGTTTTTT. This translates into CASSPFTDSGELFF.